Listed here are 6 T cell receptor beta chains from one sample, sequenced in a study of Graves' ophthalmopathy and Graves' hyperthyroidism. From RNA, the CDR3 regions of TCR beta chains were amplified and sequenced. RT-PCR in the first round used HTBI primers; a second-round multiplex PCR followed. TCRdb ran MiXCR on the multiplex PCR reads and lists one entry per CDR3 protein. The sample lists about 1.1 million distinct CDR3 sequences; about 38% were seen once. Sequencing was done on a sample of peripheral blood or thyroid tissue (not recorded which). Receptors were obtained from an adult man with Graves' hyperthyroidism.

The CDR3 DNA follows: TGTGCCAGCAGTGGGGCTGACGAAACGATAGGAGGTCAGCCCCAGCATTTT. Its translation is CASSGADETIGGQPQHF. The gene calls are TRBV25-1 and TRBJ1-5; D unresolved. Trimming cost V 4 bases and J 6 bases, with 22 bases left between them. Germline assignment: CDR1 MGHDK and CDR2 SYGVNS. The CDR3 sequence is 17 residues long. Filled out from reference TRBV25-1 and TRBJ1-5, the complete variable domain reads EADIYQTPRYLVIGTGKKITLECSQTMGHDKMYWYQQDPGMELHLIHYSYGVNSTEKGDLSSESTVSRIRTEHFPLTLESARPSHTSQYLCASSGADETIGGQPQHFGDGTRLSIL.

This chain connects TRBV3-1 to TRBJ1-5; 7 bases are shared with TRBD1. Germline V lookup: CDR1 LGHDT, CDR2 YNNKEL (reference sequence). The CDR3 consists of 16 residues. V lost 0 bases and J lost 4; bases outside the gene matches: 6. In DNA, the CDR3 is TGTGCCAGCAGCCAAGAGCCGGGACAGAGGAATCAGCCCCAGCATTTT. Translating gives CASSQEPGQRNQPQHF.

This clonotype was seen ten or more times. J is TRBJ2-2 and V is TRBV20-1; 10 nucleotides align to TRBD1. The V and J ends lost 5 bases and 5 bases, in that order; junction bases with no gene match: 5. Germline V lookup: CDR1 DFQATT, CDR2 SNEGSKA (reference sequence). The length of the CDR3 is 14 residues. CDR3 in amino acids: CSARQGARTGELFF. In DNA, the CDR3 is TGCAGTGCTCGACAGGGGGCGAGGACCGGGGAGCTGTTTTTT.

In this sample, this clonotype turned up many times. The chain joins TRBV25-1 to TRBJ1-6; possibly TRBD1 for D (5 bases). Trimming shortened V by 0 bases and J by 9 bases, and 12 bases separated the two germline ends. The CDR3 consists of 15 residues. Germline V gene sequence: CDR1 MGHDK, CDR2 SYGVNS. The chain's CDR3 is CASSEYAGRGSPLHF. CDR3 DNA sequence: TGTGCCAGCAGTGAATATGCAGGGCGGGGTTCACCCCTCCACTTT.

This clonotype was picked up many times. The chain combines TRBV20-1 with TRBJ1-1; TRBD1 matches at 7 bases. This CDR3 region has 14 residues. In germline, CDR1 is DFQATT, CDR2 SNEGSKA (reference sequence). Trimming removed 1 base from V and 1 base from J; junction bases left unmatched: 3. The chain's CDR3 is CSARAGGGNTEAFF. The DNA for the CDR3 is TGCAGTGCTAGAGCAGGGGGAGGGAACACTGAAGCTTTCTTT.

Ten or more counts support this clonotype. V is TRBV7-9 and J is TRBJ1-6; no clear D gene. Germline values: CDR1 SEHNR, CDR2 FQNEAQ (reference sequence). Trimming cost V 1 base and J 9 bases, with 10 bases left between them. The CDR3 has 14 residues. The chain's CDR3 is CASSLVPRASPLHF. DNA of the CDR3: TGTGCCAGCAGCTTAGTCCCCAGAGCTTCACCCCTCCACTTT. Combining the CDR3 with reference TRBV7-9 and TRBJ1-6 gives the whole variable domain DTGVSQNPRHKITKRGQNVTFRCDPISEHNRLYWYRQTLGQGPEFLTYFQNEAQLEKSRLLSDRFSAERPKGSFSTLEIQRTEQGDSAMYLCASSLVPRASPLHFGNGTRLTVT.